A selection of T cell receptor beta chains follows, all from one sample in a study of cytomegalovirus exposure and HLA in healthy donors. Libraries were prepared by immunoSEQ multiplex PCR; TCRdb keeps only in-frame clonotypes and omits some of them. The table shows 150,000 to 160,000 clones, with roughly 77% occurring only once. What was sequenced was PBMCs. All receptors derive from a man aged 30 to 39 in good health and CMV-seropositive. Both conserved end residues are part of each CDR3. Each record gives: D gene, J gene, clone size, V gene, CDR3 protein, CDR3 DNA. A D gene is named only where the DNA matches it firmly. Clone size is not always given. Where it is, it says once, few, many or a class for expanded clones.

-	TRBJ1-1	-	TRBV7-6	CASSAQGGGSEAFF	TGTGCCAGCAGCGCCCAGGGTGGGGGCTCTGAAGCTTTCTTT
TRBD2	TRBJ2-1	few	TRBV19	CASVALAGAYNEQFF	TGTGCCAGTGTAGCCCTAGCGGGTGCCTACAATGAGCAGTTCTTC
TRBD2	TRBJ2-5	-	TRBV9	CASSGGAETQYF	TGTGCCAGTAGCGGGGGAGCGGAGACCCAGTACTTC
TRBD1	TRBJ2-2	-	TRBV10-3	CAIGQGLGGTGELFF	TGTGCCATCGGACAGGGCCTAGGTGGGACCGGGGAGCTGTTTTTT
-	TRBJ2-7	-	TRBV15	CATSRGAGLYEQYF	TGTGCCACCAGCAGAGGGGCGGGGCTTTACGAGCAGTACTTC
-	TRBJ1-2	-	TRBV4-1	CASSRLPDSDHGYTF	TGCGCCAGCAGCCGACTTCCGGACAGCGACCATGGCTACACCTTC
-	TRBJ2-7	-	TRBV7-2	CASSLEAVSSYEQYF	TGTGCCAGCAGCTTAGAAGCGGTGAGCTCCTACGAGCAGTACTTC
TRBD1	TRBJ1-1	-	TRBV5-6	CASSFTGTGGSEAFF	TGTGCCAGCAGCTTTACCGGGACAGGGGGCTCTGAAGCTTTCTTT
-	TRBJ2-3	-	TRBV9	CASSVSGTSTDTQYF	TGTGCCAGCAGCGTTAGCGGAACTAGCACAGATACGCAGTATTTT
TRBD1	TRBJ1-6	-	TRBV4-2	CASSQVRTGNSPLHF	TGTGCCAGCAGCCAAGTGCGGACAGGGAATTCACCCCTCCACTTT
-	TRBJ1-1	-	TRBV4-1	CASSPDGGENTEAFF	TGCGCCAGCAGCCCCGATGGGGGGGAGAACACTGAAGCTTTCTTT
-	TRBJ1-1	few	TRBV11-1	CASSLRAGSTEAFF	TGTGCCAGCAGCTTAAGGGCGGGATCCACTGAAGCTTTCTTT
-	TRBJ2-2	-	TRBV6-5	CASSYSSDTGELFF	TGTGCCAGCAGTTACTCGTCCGACACCGGGGAGCTGTTTTTT
TRBD1	TRBJ1-4	once	TRBV27	CASSLSTGGKEKLFF	TGTGCCAGCAGTTTATCGACAGGGGGAAAAGAAAAACTGTTTTTT
-	TRBJ1-1	-	TRBV7-6	CASSLEAAMNTEAFF	TGTGCCAGCAGCTTAGAAGCGGCAATGAACACTGAAGCTTTCTTT
-	TRBJ2-7	-	TRBV19	CASSSRELYEQYF	TGTGCCAGTAGTTCACGGGAGTTGTACGAGCAGTACTTC
TRBD2	TRBJ2-1	-	TRBV6-4	CASSDSAGGSYNEQFF	TGTGCCAGCAGTGACTCAGCGGGGGGGTCCTACAATGAGCAGTTCTTC
-	TRBJ1-5	-	TRBV19	CASSMGLAAGNQPQHF	TGTGCCAGTAGTATGGGCCTTGCGGCAGGGAATCAGCCCCAGCATTTT
-	TRBJ1-4	-	TRBV7-2	CASSLAQGSSEKLFF	TGTGCCAGCAGCTTAGCGCAGGGGAGTTCTGAAAAACTGTTTTTT
-	TRBJ1-4	-	TRBV4-1	CASSQTRGVREKLFF	TGCGCCAGCAGCCAAACCAGGGGAGTGAGGGAAAAACTGTTTTTT
-	TRBJ2-7	-	TRBV6-1	CASSERDGPPNF	TGTGCCAGCAGTGAGCGGGACGGCCCTCCGAACTTC
-	TRBJ1-1	-	TRBV29-1	CSVSREAEAFF	TGCAGCGTGAGCAGGGAAGCTGAAGCTTTCTTT
TRBD2	TRBJ2-3	-	TRBV11-2	CASSPDVLAEDTQYF	TGTGCCAGCAGCCCGGACGTACTAGCGGAGGATACGCAGTATTTT
TRBD1	TRBJ2-3	-	TRBV6-1	CASSGQGARPTDTQYF	TGTGCCAGCAGTGGACAGGGGGCAAGGCCCACAGATACGCAGTATTTT
-	TRBJ2-7	few	TRBV5-6	CASSPTGYEQYF	TGTGCCAGCAGCCCGACAGGCTACGAGCAGTACTTC
TRBD2	TRBJ2-1	-	TRBV15	CATNPPGGGRNEQFF	TGTGCCACCAACCCCCCCGGGGGAGGGAGGAATGAGCAGTTCTTC
-	TRBJ1-1	-	TRBV10-1	CASSETWQGNTEAFF	TGCGCCAGCAGTGAGACTTGGCAGGGGAACACTGAAGCTTTCTTT
-	TRBJ2-5	-	TRBV6-5	CASSPGVGRQETQYF	TGTGCCAGCAGTCCCGGGGTCGGTCGGCAAGAGACCCAGTACTTC
TRBD1	TRBJ1-5	-	TRBV10-1	CASETGTGGRQPQHF	TGCGCCAGCGAAACCGGGACAGGGGGCCGTCAGCCCCAGCATTTT
TRBD1	TRBJ2-7	many	TRBV5-1	CASSTGQGSYEQYF	TGCGCCAGCAGCACCGGACAGGGTTCCTACGAGCAGTACTTC
-	TRBJ2-5	-	TRBV4-3	CASSQGLGGETQYF	TGCGCCAGCAGCCAAGGGTTAGGGGGAGAGACCCAGTACTTC
-	TRBJ2-1	-	TRBV27	CASSISPGYGEQFF	TGTGCCAGCAGTATATCGCCAGGGTACGGTGAGCAGTTCTTC
-	TRBJ1-4	once	TRBV28	CASSWGRGEKLFF	TGTGCCAGCAGTTGGGGGAGGGGAGAAAAACTGTTTTTT
TRBD1	TRBJ1-2	-	TRBV7-9	CASSLAANGQGDGYTF	TGTGCCAGCAGCTTAGCAGCGAACGGACAGGGAGATGGCTACACCTTC
TRBD2	TRBJ2-7	-	TRBV7-8	CASRIRGLAGHEQYF	TGTGCCAGCAGGATTAGGGGACTAGCGGGACACGAGCAGTACTTC
-	TRBJ2-6	-	TRBV6-1	CASSEVIASGANVLTF	TGTGCCAGCAGTGAAGTAATAGCTTCTGGGGCCAACGTCCTGACTTTC
TRBD1	TRBJ2-7	-	TRBV2	CASSWTGARYEQYF	TGTGCCAGCAGCTGGACAGGAGCCCGCTACGAGCAGTACTTC
-	TRBJ1-3	once	TRBV21-1	CASSRTGESSGNTIYF	TGTGCCAGCAGCAGGACAGGTGAGTCTTCTGGAAACACCATATATTTT
TRBD2	TRBJ2-4	-	TRBV27	CASSPLAGGPGNIQYF	TGTGCCAGCAGCCCCCTAGCGGGAGGGCCAGGGAACATTCAGTACTTC
TRBD2	TRBJ2-7	-	TRBV19	CASSILAGFTEQYF	TGTGCCAGTAGTATACTAGCGGGATTTACCGAGCAGTACTTC
-	TRBJ1-2	-	TRBV7-8	CASSLMNRQAPIDYGYTF	TGTGCCAGCAGCTTAATGAACCGACAGGCGCCGATCGACTATGGCTACACCTTC
-	TRBJ2-7	-	TRBV5-1	CASSPSLASGGGYEQYF	TGCGCCAGCAGCCCCAGTTTGGCGAGCGGAGGAGGCTACGAGCAGTACTTC
-	TRBJ2-7	-	TRBV7-2	CASSYRSGGEQYF	TGTGCCAGCAGCTACCGCTCCGGGGGCGAGCAGTACTTC
TRBD2	TRBJ2-5	-	TRBV9	CASSPGTSGKQEQYF	TGTGCCAGCAGCCCCGGGACTAGCGGGAAACAAGAGCAGTACTTC
TRBD1	TRBJ1-1	few	TRBV27	CASSPTTRTGKNTEAFF	TGTGCCAGCAGTCCAACGACCCGGACAGGGAAGAACACTGAAGCTTTCTTT